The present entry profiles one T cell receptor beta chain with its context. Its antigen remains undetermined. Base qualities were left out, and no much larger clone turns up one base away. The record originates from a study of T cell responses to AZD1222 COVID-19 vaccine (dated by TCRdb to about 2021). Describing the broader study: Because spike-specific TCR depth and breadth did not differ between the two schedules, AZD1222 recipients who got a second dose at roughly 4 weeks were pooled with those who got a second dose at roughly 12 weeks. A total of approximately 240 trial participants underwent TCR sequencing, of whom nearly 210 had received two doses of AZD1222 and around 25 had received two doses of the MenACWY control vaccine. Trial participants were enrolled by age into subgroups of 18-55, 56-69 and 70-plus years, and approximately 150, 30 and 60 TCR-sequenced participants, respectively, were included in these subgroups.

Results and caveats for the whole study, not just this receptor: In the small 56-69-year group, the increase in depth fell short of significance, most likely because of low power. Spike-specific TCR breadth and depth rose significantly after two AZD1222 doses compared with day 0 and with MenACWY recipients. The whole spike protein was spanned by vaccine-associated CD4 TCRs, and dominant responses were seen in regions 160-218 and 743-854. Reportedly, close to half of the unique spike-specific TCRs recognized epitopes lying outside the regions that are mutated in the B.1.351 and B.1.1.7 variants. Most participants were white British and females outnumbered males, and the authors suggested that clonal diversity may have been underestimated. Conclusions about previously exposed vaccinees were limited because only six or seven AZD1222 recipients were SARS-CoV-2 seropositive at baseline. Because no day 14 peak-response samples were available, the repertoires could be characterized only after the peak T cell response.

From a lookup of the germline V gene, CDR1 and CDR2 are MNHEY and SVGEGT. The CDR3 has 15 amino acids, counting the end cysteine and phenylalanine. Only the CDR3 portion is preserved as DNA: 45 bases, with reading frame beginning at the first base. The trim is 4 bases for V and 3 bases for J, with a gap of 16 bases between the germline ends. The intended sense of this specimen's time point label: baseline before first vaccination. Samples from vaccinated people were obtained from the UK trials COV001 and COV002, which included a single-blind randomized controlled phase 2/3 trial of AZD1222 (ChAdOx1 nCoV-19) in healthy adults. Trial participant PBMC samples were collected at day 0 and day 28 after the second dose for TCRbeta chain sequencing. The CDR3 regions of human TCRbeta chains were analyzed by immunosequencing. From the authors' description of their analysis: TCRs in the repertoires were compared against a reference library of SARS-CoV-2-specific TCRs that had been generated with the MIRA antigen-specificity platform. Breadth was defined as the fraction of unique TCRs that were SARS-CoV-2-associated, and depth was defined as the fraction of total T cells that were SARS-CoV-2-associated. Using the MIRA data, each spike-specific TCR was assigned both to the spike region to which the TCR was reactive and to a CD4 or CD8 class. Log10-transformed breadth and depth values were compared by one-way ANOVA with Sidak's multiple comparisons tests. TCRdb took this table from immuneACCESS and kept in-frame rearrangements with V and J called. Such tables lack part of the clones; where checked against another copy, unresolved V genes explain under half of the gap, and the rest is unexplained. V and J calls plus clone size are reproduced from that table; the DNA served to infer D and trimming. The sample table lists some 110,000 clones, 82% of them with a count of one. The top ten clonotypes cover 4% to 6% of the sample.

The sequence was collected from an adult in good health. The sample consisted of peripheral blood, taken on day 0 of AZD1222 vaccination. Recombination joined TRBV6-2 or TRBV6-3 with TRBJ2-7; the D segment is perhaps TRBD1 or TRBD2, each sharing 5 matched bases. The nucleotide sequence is TGTGCCAGCAGTTTTCGGGACCCTTCAATCTACGAGCAGTACTTC. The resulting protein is CASSFRDPSIYEQYF.